These 7 T cell receptor beta chains were all obtained from the same sample, sequenced in a study of CD8+ T cells in alopecia areata. After isolation, RNA underwent reverse transcription to generate cDNA as the sequencing template. The data were produced by immunoSEQ multiplex PCR, yet TCRdb's version contains in-frame clones alone and is incomplete. The data hold about 210,000 clones, with 64% observed a single time. The treatment denotes: oral pan-JAK inhibitor, 5-10 mg twice daily. The sample in question was CD4+ T cells sorted from blood, obtained at week 4, from a patient treated with tofacitinib. These TCRs come from a human donor with alopecia areata.

The genes are TRBV7-9 and TRBJ2-3; D is unresolved. Between the trimmed V and J ends, which lost 3 bases and 0 bases, there was a span of 13 bases. The CDR3 has 16 residues. Germline lookup yields CDR1 SEHNR and CDR2 FQNEAQ (reference sequence). The chain's CDR3 is CASSFVGSPSTDTQYF. The CDR3 DNA reads as TGTGCCAGCAGCTTTGTGGGTTCACCTAGCACAGATACGCAGTATTTT.

This clone was observed a few times. This chain links TRBV25-1 with TRBJ2-2, with D possibly called TRBD1 or TRBD2 (5 bases each). The V end was cut by 0 bases, the J end by 6 bases, with 11 bases between. The CDR3 totals 15 residues. From germline, CDR1 is MGHDK and CDR2 SYGVNS. CDR3 in DNA: TGTGCCAGCAGTGAATATGGGACCGGCTCCGGGGAGCTGTTTTTT. This translates into CASSEYGTGSGELFF. Combining the CDR3 with reference TRBV25-1 and TRBJ2-2 gives the whole variable domain EADIYQTPRYLVIGTGKKITLECSQTMGHDKMYWYQQDPGMELHLIHYSYGVNSTEKGDLSSESTVSRIRTEHFPLTLESARPSHTSQYLCASSEYGTGSGELFFGEGSRLTVL.

The sample holds one count of this clone. The CDR3 does not end in the conserved phenylalanine or tryptophan, so this is likely a read error. The limits of the CDR3 on the DNA are not certain, so only TCRdb's listed CDR3 is given. The V gene is TRBV1, the J gene TRBJ1-2. TRBV1 is a pseudogene segment. The CDR3 length equals 11 residues, ends included. This CDR3 reads CTSSQAGVKEL.

The chain combines TRBV6-1 with TRBJ2-2; a weak D match, TRBD2 (5 bases). Germline V gene lookup returns CDR1 MNHNS and CDR2 SASEGT. The CDR3 is made up of 14 amino acids. Trimming cost V 8 bases and J 1 base, with 11 bases left between them. The CDR3 sequence is CASFVGMNTGELFF. CDR3 nucleotide sequence: TGTGCCAGCTTCGTCGGGATGAACACCGGGGAGCTGTTTTTT.

The chain combines TRBV29-1 with TRBJ2-1; the D gene is possibly TRBD2 (6 bases). V gave up 6 bases and J gave up 7 bases, with 25 bases separating them. The CDR3 length is 16 residues. The V gene's germline CDR1 is SQVTM and CDR2 ANQGSEA. CDR3 amino acids: CSVGGLRGRAWNEQFF. The CDR3 DNA follows: TGCAGCGTCGGCGGGCTGCGGGGACGGGCGTGGAATGAGCAGTTCTTC.

This clone showed up just once. This chain's CDR3 is CSVGRGSNSPLHF. The DNA of the CDR3 is TGCAGCGTTGGCCGCGGTTCAAATTCACCCCTCCACTTT. The genes are TRBV29-1 and TRBJ1-6; D is uncertain. The CDR3 totals 13 residues. Germline V gene sequence: CDR1 SQVTM, CDR2 ANQGSEA. V was cut by 4 bases and J by 7 bases, with 11 bases left in between.

The CDR3 DNA sequence: TGCAGTGCTCCCGGGCGAGGCGAGCAGTACTTC. As protein: CSAPGRGEQYF. V gene TRBV20-1 combines with J gene TRBJ2-7; D is unresolved. CDR3 length: 11 amino acids. V lost 5 bases to trimming and J lost 6 bases, with 11 bases between them. Germline lookup yields CDR1 DFQATT and CDR2 SNEGSKA (reference sequence).